This TCR beta chain was recorded in a study of cytomegalovirus exposure and HLA in healthy donors. With 7 bases clipped from V and 0 bases from J, the junction kept 3 bases outside the gene matches. Germline CDR1 and CDR2: SGHVS and FQNEAQ. The CDR3 sequence is 14 residues long. This clone has more than one count but fewer than ten. Sequencing was performed with immunoSEQ multiplex PCR; in TCRdb, only in-frame clones are kept and a portion is missing. The sample has about 280,000 clones, roughly 90% seen once. The sequenced material came from PBMCs. This chain connects TRBV7-8 to TRBJ2-1, with 7 bases matching TRBD2. This sequence was found in a young woman in good health and CMV-seronegative. CDR3 residues: CASKKRGSYNEQFF. CDR3 coding DNA: TGTGCCAGCAAAAAGCGGGGCTCCTACAATGAGCAGTTCTTC.